These 4 T cell receptor beta chains originate from one sample sequenced in a study of CD8+CD57+ T cells in acquired aplastic anemia. CDR3 and TCR beta VDJ profiling relied on genomic DNA as the template. TCRdb itself ran the reads through MiXCR, one entry per CDR3 protein. The repertoire holds about 470,000 distinct CDR3 sequences, with approximately 32% as singletons. Those patients picked for sequencing had displayed CD8+CD57+ cell expansion on flow cytometry. The sequencing sample was made of sorted CD4+, CD8+, or CD8+CD57+ T cells (not recorded which) from PBMCs. Receptors were obtained from a human donor with aplastic anemia.

This clonotype turned up a few times. The chain has TRBV10-3 and TRBJ2-1; 15 positions match TRBD2. Germline assignment: CDR1 ENHRY and CDR2 SYGVKD. V was pared by 8 bases and J by 7 bases, with 12 bases of the junction left unmatched. The CDR3 has 17 residues. As DNA, the CDR3 is TGTGCCATCGCGCTCGAAGCCGGGACTAGCGGGAGGAATGAGCAGTTCTTC. It codes for CAIALEAGTSGRNEQFF.

This clonotype has at least ten counts. The rearrangement links TRBV14 to TRBJ2-7; maybe TRBD2 (5 bases). The CDR3 loop spans 11 amino acids. Trimming left V 8 bases short and J 1 base short, with 6 bases between. Germline values: CDR1 SGHDN, CDR2 FVKESK. The CDR3 sequence: CASGRSYEQYF. The CDR3 bases are TGTGCCAGCGGGAGATCCTACGAGCAGTACTTC.

The CDR3 nucleotides are TGCGCCAGCAGCTTGGGGTGGAAGGGCACAGATACGCAGTATTTT. It yields the protein CASSLGWKGTDTQYF. This chain links TRBV5-1 with TRBJ2-3; D remains unclear. The germline V and J ends were trimmed by 0 bases and 1 base, with 9 bases remaining between them. Looked up from germline, CDR1 is SGHRS and CDR2 is YFSETQ. This CDR3 comprises 15 residues.

In nucleotides, the CDR3 is TGCAGTGCTAGTACAGCGAATGAGCAGTTCTTC. This encodes CSASTANEQFF. The chain couples TRBV20-1 to TRBJ2-1; D gene ambiguous. CDR3 size: 11 residues. The V end was cut by 3 bases, the J end by 7 bases, with 7 bases between. CDR1 DFQATT and CDR2 SNEGSKA come from the germline V gene (reference sequence).